The 14 T cell receptor beta chains listed next were all sequenced from one sample in a study of blood T cell repertoires in COVID-19. Method: immunoSEQ multiplex PCR; TCRdb's copy keeps in-frame clones and lacks some. Of 280,000 or so clones in the sample, around 82% were seen once. Material: peripheral blood. Every receptor here comes from a woman in her 50s who had recovered from COVID-19.

The V and J genes are TRBV7-2 and TRBJ1-2, with TRBD1 as a possible D gene (6 bases). Per the germline V gene, CDR1 is SGHTA and CDR2 is FQGNSA. The CDR3 covers 15 residues. The V gene lost 0 bases and the J gene lost 3 bases, with 11 bases spanning the gap. CDR3 in amino acids: CASSLAGARDYGYTF. CDR3 DNA: TGTGCCAGCAGCTTAGCGGGGGCGAGGGACTATGGCTACACCTTC.

The gene calls are TRBV29-1 and TRBJ2-7; 8 nucleotides match TRBD1. The CDR3 loop spans 13 amino acids. With 7 bases clipped from V and 2 bases from J, the junction kept 7 bases outside the gene matches. Germline V gene data show CDR1 as SQVTM and CDR2 as ANQGSEA. In DNA, the CDR3 is TGCAGCGCCCAGGGACAGGCCACCTACGAGCAGTACTTC. Translated, it gives CSAQGQATYEQYF.

The count of this clone is one. This chain links TRBV21-1 with TRBJ1-1; no check of the table's D call, TRBD1, against the DNA was made. TRBV21-1 counts as a pseudogene. The CDR3 is made up of 17 amino acids. CDR3 protein: CASSSHRGRREDTEAFF. In DNA, the CDR3 is TGTGCCAGCAGCAGCCACAGGGGGCGCAGGGAGGACACTGAAGCTTTCTTT.

The chain joins TRBV9 to TRBJ2-7; 10 nucleotides align to TRBD2. The CDR3 runs 13 residues. Germline V gives CDR1 SGDLS, CDR2 YYNGEE. V was clipped by 4 bases and J by 13 bases; unmatched bases: 11. CDR3 bases: TGTGCCAGCAGCCCCCCAGCGGGGGGGCCACAATACTTC. This codes for CASSPPAGGPQYF. Full variable domain (remainder filled in from reference TRBV9 and TRBJ2-7): DSGVTQTPKHLITATGQRVTLRCSPRSGDLSVYWYQQSLDQGLQFLIQYYNGEERAKGNILERFSAQQFPDLHSELNLSSLELGDSALYFCASSPPAGGPQYFGPGTRLTVT.

V gene TRBV6-5 combines with J gene TRBJ1-3; 7 bases are shared with TRBD1. Unmatched junction bases numbered 4, after V lost 2 bases and J lost 0 bases. Germline assignment: CDR1 MNHEY and CDR2 SVGAGI. This CDR3 is built from 16 residues. This CDR3 is CASSYDRVVSGNTIYF. In DNA, the CDR3 is TGTGCCAGCAGTTACGACAGGGTAGTCTCTGGAAACACCATATATTTT.

V gene TRBV6-5 combines with J gene TRBJ2-7, with 9 bases that match TRBD2. Germline V gene data show CDR1 as MNHEY and CDR2 as SVGAGI. This CDR3 is built from 15 residues. Trimming removed 2 bases from V and 3 bases from J; junction bases left unmatched: 5. CDR3 protein: CASSYQASGDYEQYF. The DNA for the CDR3 is TGTGCCAGCAGTTACCAGGCTAGCGGGGACTACGAGCAGTACTTC.

The genes are TRBV21-1 and TRBJ2-5; the table's D call TRBD1 went unverified against the DNA. TRBV21-1 is given as a pseudogene. This CDR3 has 19 amino acids. The CDR3 nucleotides are TGTGCCAGCAGCATGCGGACAGGGGGCACGGGGGACTACCAAGAGACCCAGTACTTC. This gives the protein CASSMRTGGTGDYQETQYF.

This chain joins TRBV28 and TRBJ1-1; 7 bases fit TRBD1. Germline V lookup: CDR1 MDHEN, CDR2 SYDVKM. The ends lost 8 bases at V and 3 bases at J; junction bases unmatched: 12. CDR3 length: 15 residues. In nucleotides, the CDR3 is TGTGCCAGCCCCCCCCGGGACAGAGCCCACACTGAAGCTTTCTTT. Residues: CASPPRDRAHTEAFF.

V usage is TRBV5-1 and J usage is TRBJ2-7; 13 bases agree with TRBD2. The junction had 10 bases not matched to a gene; V was cut back by 4 bases and J by 0 bases. CDR1 and CDR2 from the germline V gene are SGHRS and YFSETQ. The CDR3 runs 18 residues. The CDR3 DNA reads as TGCGCCAGCAGCCCGAGGACTAGCGGGGGACCCCCCTCCTACGAGCAGTACTTC. This gives the protein CASSPRTSGGPPSYEQYF.

The V and J genes are TRBV4-2 and TRBJ2-3; 7 positions agree with TRBD1. Unmatched junction bases numbered 3, after V lost 3 bases and J lost 0 bases. CDR3 length: 15 residues. The germline CDR1 and CDR2 sequences are LGHNA and YNFKEQ. This CDR3 reads CASSQTGSSTDTQYF. CDR3 coding DNA: TGTGCCAGCAGCCAGACAGGGTCTAGCACAGATACGCAGTATTTT.

The chain carries TRBV19 and TRBJ1-4; tentatively, D is TRBD1 (6 bases). The germline gives CDR1 LNHDA, CDR2 SQIVND (reference sequence). There are 14 residues in the CDR3. V lost 6 bases and J 8 bases, leaving 16 bases between the germline ends. The CDR3 bases are TGTGCCAGTAGCGACACAGGGCCCTGGGAAAAACTGTTTTTT. Its protein is CASSDTGPWEKLFF.

The rearrangement joins TRBV6-1 to TRBJ2-7; D is unresolved. Trimming left V 0 bases short and J 7 bases short, with 10 bases between. Germline-derived CDR1 and CDR2 are MNHNS and SASEGT. There are 13 residues in the CDR3. CDR3 in amino acids: CASSEALRREQYF. The CDR3 DNA follows: TGTGCCAGCAGTGAAGCACTGAGGCGGGAGCAGTACTTC.

The chain combines TRBV9 with TRBJ2-7; 7 positions match TRBD2. Losses at the gene ends were 0 bases for V and 6 bases for J; bases not matched to a gene: 3. CDR3 length: 13 amino acids. Germline V gives CDR1 SGDLS, CDR2 YYNGEE. This CDR3 reads CASSVVWGGEQYF. The CDR3 nucleotides are TGTGCCAGCAGCGTAGTGTGGGGGGGCGAGCAGTACTTC.

J is TRBJ2-5 and V is TRBV7-2, with 8 nucleotides matching TRBD2. Germline V gene sequence: CDR1 SGHTA, CDR2 FQGNSA. This CDR3 is 14 amino acids long. Trimming removed 2 bases from V and 5 bases from J; junction bases left unmatched: 4. CDR3 protein: CASSLSGSWETQYF. The CDR3 DNA sequence: TGTGCCAGCAGCTTAAGCGGGAGCTGGGAGACCCAGTACTTC.